A single sample is the source of the 2 T cell receptor beta chains below, sequenced in a study of blood T cell repertoires in COVID-19. The table came from immunoSEQ multiplex PCR; TCRdb's copy has only in-frame clones and leaves some out. The data contain about 400,000 clones, roughly 90% of them singletons. Material for sequencing was peripheral blood. Receptors originate from a man aged 40-49 years with acute or convalescent COVID-19.

The CDR3 is CASSLVYGETQYF. CDR3 sequence (DNA): TGTGCCAGCAGCTTGGTCTACGGAGAGACCCAGTACTTC. This chain uses TRBV5-8 with TRBJ2-5; D is ambiguous. Trimming took 0 bases from V and 4 from J, leaving 7 bases between them. CDR1 is SGHTS, CDR2 YDEGEE, per germline. The CDR3 runs 13 residues. Drawing the rest from reference TRBV5-8 and TRBJ2-5, the complete variable domain is EAGVTQSPTHLIKTRGQQATLRCSPISGHTSVYWYQQALGLGLQFLLWYDEGEERNRGNFPPRFSGRQFPNYSSELNVNALELEDSALYLCASSLVYGETQYFGPGTRLLVL.

The V gene is TRBV4-2, the J gene TRBJ1-1, with 9 bases lining up with TRBD1. The germline gives CDR1 LGHNA, CDR2 YNFKEQ. This CDR3 comprises 15 residues. V gave up 3 bases and J gave up 5 bases; unmatched junction bases: 7. The CDR3 spells CASSQEGQGLTEAFF. CDR3 in DNA: TGTGCCAGCAGCCAGGAGGGACAGGGTTTGACTGAAGCTTTCTTT.